The present entry profiles one T cell receptor beta chain with its context. Its antigen remains unknown. The record originates from a study of cytotoxic CD8 clonotypes in ibrutinib-treated CLL. In the study overall: 11 relapsed/refractory, some 15 treatment-naive; 17 IGHV unmutated.

Study-wide points: Increased clonality at ibrutinib response gave way to a return toward baseline at progression. Collection times varied between progressing and sustained-remission patients.

The data were produced by immunoSEQ multiplex PCR, yet TCRdb's version contains in-frame clones alone and is incomplete. The sample shows approximately 74,000 clones, approximately 80% of them seen only once. Between the trimmed V and J ends, which lost 0 bases and 6 bases, there was a span of 4 bases. CDR3 length: 13 residues. Per germline, CDR1 SGDLS and CDR2 YYNGEE. The specimen comprised PBMCs, sampled at disease progression, from a patient treated with ibrutinib. The receptor's source is a human donor with chronic lymphocytic leukemia. The chain is built from TRBV9 and TRBJ1-6; no clear D gene. CDR3 nucleotides: TGTGCCAGCAGCGTAGTGGGTAATTCACCCCTCCACTTT. Protein sequence: CASSVVGNSPLHF.